A single sample is the source of the 27 T cell receptor beta chains below, sequenced in a study of vaccination and CD4 T cells after COVID-19. Researchers used the Oncomine TCR Beta short-read assay to sequence DNA from cultured CD4+ T cells. Extraction of genomic DNA was performed on cultured CD4+ T cells. TCRdb independently ran MiXCR on the PCR reads; one entry per CDR3 protein. The sample records 10,000 or so distinct CDR3 sequences, about 30% being singletons. Described treatment: roughly 10-day PBMC culture with coronavirus spike peptide pools or control peptides (ViraFEST assay). Harvesting of the unexposed donor's CD4+ T cells predated the COVID-19 pandemic (2011-2018). These TCRs' antigens remain unknown. The sequencing input was CD4+ T cells from blood, cultured in vitro. Source of these receptors: a human donor in good health.

The V and J genes are TRBV2 and TRBJ2-3; 8 bases fit TRBD2. V gave up 6 bases and J gave up 1 base; unmatched junction bases: 3. Looked up from germline, CDR1 is SNHLY and CDR2 is FYNNEI. The CDR3 has 14 residues. The CDR3 protein is CASSPGLGTDTQYF. The CDR3 nucleotides read TGTGCCAGCAGCCCGGGACTAGGCACAGATACGCAGTATTTT. The full variable domain, with the rest looked up from reference TRBV2 and TRBJ2-3, is EPEVTQTPSHQVTQMGQEVILRCVPISNHLYFYWYRQILGQKVEFLVSFYNNEISEKSEIFDDQFSVERPDGSNFTLKIRSTKLEDSAMYFCASSPGLGTDTQYFGPGTRLTVL.

This clonotype has a handful of counts. V usage is TRBV28 and J usage is TRBJ1-1; no firm D call. V was clipped by 2 bases and J by 0 bases, with 7 bases between them. The CDR3 runs to 14 residues. Germline CDR1 and CDR2: MDHEN and SYDVKM. The CDR3 loop is CASSLPGLNTEAFF. In DNA, the CDR3 is TGTGCCAGCAGTTTACCCGGGCTGAACACTGAAGCTTTCTTT.

This clonotype appeared a few times. The J gene is TRBJ2-3, the V gene TRBV15; 9 bases agree with TRBD2. Germline CDR1 LNHNV, CDR2 YYDKDF (reference sequence). Trimming took 1 base from V and 2 from J; bases not matched to a gene: 7. CDR3 length equals 17 residues. The DNA of the CDR3 is TGTGCCACCAGCAGAGTTGGTAGCGGGAGTGTCACAGATACGCAGTATTTT. Its translation is CATSRVGSGSVTDTQYF. Supplemented by reference TRBV15 and TRBJ2-3, the full variable domain reads DAMVIQNPRYQVTQFGKPVTLSCSQTLNHNVMYWYQQKSSQAPKLLFHYYDKDFNNEADTPDNFQSRRPNTSFCFLDIRSPGLGDTAMYLCATSRVGSGSVTDTQYFGPGTRLTVL.

This clonotype was counted between two and nine times. The rearrangement joins TRBV19 to TRBJ1-2, with 8 bases matching TRBD1. The CDR3 totals 13 residues. Germline lookup yields CDR1 LNHDA and CDR2 SQIVND (reference sequence). V trimming: 4 bases; J trimming: 6 bases; junction bases outside the gene matches: 4. The CDR3 loop reads CASSKGQGHGYTF. CDR3 nucleotide sequence: TGTGCCAGTAGTAAAGGACAGGGCCATGGCTACACCTTC.

J is TRBJ2-6 and V is TRBV27; perhaps TRBD1 as D (5 bases). Germline CDR1 reads MNHEY; CDR2 reads SMNVEV (reference sequence). Trimming took off 3 bases at V and 2 bases at J, with 11 bases between the two ends. The CDR3 is made up of 16 amino acids. The CDR3 sequence: CASSFQAGPGANVLTF. The CDR3 bases are TGTGCCAGCAGTTTTCAGGCAGGGCCTGGGGCCAACGTCCTGACTTTC. The full variable domain, its missing parts supplied by reference TRBV27 and TRBJ2-6, is EAQVTQNPRYLITVTGKKLTVTCSQNMNHEYMSWYRQDPGLGLRQIYYSMNVEVTDKGDVPEGYKVSRKEKRNFPLILESPSPNQTSLYFCASSFQAGPGANVLTFGAGSRLTVL.

The chain carries TRBV6-4 and TRBJ1-3; no firm D call. Germline values: CDR1 MRHNA, CDR2 SNTAGT. With 5 bases removed from V and 2 bases from J, the gap between germline ends came to 10 bases. The CDR3 runs 14 residues. The CDR3 spells CASSSPPAGNTIYF. In DNA form, the CDR3 reads TGTGCCAGCAGTTCCCCCCCGGCTGGAAACACCATATATTTT.

This clonotype was detected a few times. J is TRBJ2-7 and V is TRBV6-2 or TRBV6-3; TRBD2 matches at 8 bases. V shed 5 bases, J shed 2 bases, and the junction held 8 bases outside the gene matches. CDR3 size: 15 residues. Germline CDR1 MNHEY, CDR2 SVGEGT. The CDR3: CASSTLLAATYEQYF. For the CDR3, the DNA is TGTGCCAGCAGTACCCTACTAGCGGCGACCTACGAGCAGTACTTC.

The chain employs TRBV19 and TRBJ2-1, with 8 bases that match TRBD2. With V trimmed by 6 bases and J by 6 bases, 4 bases remained unmatched. Per germline, CDR1 LNHDA and CDR2 SQIVND (reference sequence). The CDR3 spans 13 residues. The CDR3 DNA reads TGTGCCAGTAGCGGGGGGGCTCTCAATGAGCAGTTCTTC. Translating gives CASSGGALNEQFF.

The chain is built from TRBV28 and TRBJ2-5, with D perhaps matching TRBD2 (6 bases). Between the trimmed V and J ends, which lost 6 bases and 6 bases, there was a span of 23 bases. Germline lookup yields CDR1 MDHEN and CDR2 SYDVKM. The CDR3 extends over 16 amino acids. This CDR3 is CASRSGVYRGSQTQYF. For the CDR3, the DNA is TGTGCCAGCAGGTCTGGGGTCTACCGGGGGTCGCAGACCCAGTACTTC.

The rearrangement joins TRBV27 to TRBJ2-7; 11 bases line up with TRBD1. The CDR3 consists of 14 residues. The junction had 8 bases not matched to a gene; V was cut back by 3 bases and J by 10 bases. The germline V gene encodes CDR1 MNHEY and CDR2 SMNVEV (reference sequence). The CDR3 DNA follows: TGTGCCAGCAGTTTCAACCCGGGACAGGGGGGACAGTACTTC. Encoded protein: CASSFNPGQGGQYF.

This clonotype was detected a few times. V gene TRBV7-2 combines with J gene TRBJ2-7; 11 nucleotides agree with TRBD2. Germline CDR1 and CDR2: SGHTA and FQGNSA. CDR3 length: 14 residues. Losses at the gene ends were 5 bases for V and 6 bases for J; bases not matched to a gene: 6. This chain's CDR3 is CASSRTSGRREQYF. The DNA of the CDR3 is TGTGCCAGCAGCCGAACTAGCGGGAGACGCGAGCAGTACTTC.

With regard to this clonotype: The junction departs from germline at one end; a sequencing error may be responsible. This chain's CDR3 is CASSKDSSTEAFF. CDR3 nucleotides: TGTGCTAGCAGCAAGGACTCGAGCACTGAAGCTTTCTTT. The chain uses TRBV7-7 and TRBJ1-1; no clear D. Germline V gene lookup returns CDR1 SSHAT and CDR2 FNYEAQ (reference sequence). The CDR3 runs 13 residues.

The CDR3 spells CSARGVRAYEQYF. The CDR3 DNA sequence: TGCAGTGCTAGAGGGGTCAGGGCTTACGAGCAGTACTTC. The chain couples TRBV20-1 to TRBJ2-7; TRBD1 is a possible D gene (5 bases). CDR1 is DFQATT, CDR2 SNEGSKA, per germline (reference sequence). There are 13 residues in the CDR3. The V end was cut by 1 base, the J end by 4 bases, with 11 bases between.

The chain has TRBV9 and TRBJ2-3; 12 nucleotides match TRBD2. Germline V lookup: CDR1 SGDLS, CDR2 YYNGEE. V lost 3 bases to trimming and J lost 3 bases; unmatched junction nucleotides: 5. CDR3 length: 16 amino acids. The CDR3 sequence is CASSARLAGETDTQYF. The CDR3 DNA reads TGTGCCAGCAGCGCCCGACTAGCGGGAGAGACAGATACGCAGTATTTT.

This clonotype is labeled medium-sized. The CDR3 nucleotides read TGTGCCAACTCTACTGGGGAGGACCGTAACCAGCCCCAGCATTTT. Encoded protein: CANSTGEDRNQPQHF. This rearrangement joins TRBV27 to TRBJ1-5; D gene ambiguous. V lost 10 bases and J 7 bases, leaving 23 bases between the germline ends. Germline V gene sequence: CDR1 MNHEY, CDR2 SMNVEV (reference sequence). CDR3 length: 15 amino acids.

In its sample, this clonotype was seen a few times. V is TRBV19 and J is TRBJ1-6; 7 bases are a match to TRBD1. Germline values: CDR1 LNHDA, CDR2 SQIVND (reference sequence). This CDR3 is 15 amino acids long. The V gene end was trimmed by 6 bases and the J gene end by 3 bases; junction bases not matched to a gene: 5. CDR3 region: CASSRQGDYNSPLHF. As DNA, the CDR3 is TGTGCCAGTAGCCGACAGGGCGACTATAATTCACCCCTCCACTTT.

This clonotype has just a few counts. This sequence joins TRBV20-1 and TRBJ2-1; 8 nucleotides align to TRBD2. Germline-derived CDR1 and CDR2 are DFQATT and SNEGSKA (reference sequence). V was pared by 6 bases and J by 0 bases, with 10 bases of the junction left unmatched. The CDR3 consists of 16 residues. The CDR3 loop reads CSAPGPSGFSYNEQFF. The CDR3 coding sequence is TGCAGTGCCCCGGGCCCTAGCGGGTTCTCCTACAATGAGCAGTTCTTC.

The chain couples TRBV10-3 to TRBJ1-2; 7 bases map to TRBD1. This CDR3 contains 12 residues. CDR1 is ENHRY, CDR2 SYGVKD, per germline. The V and J ends lost 7 bases and 6 bases, in that order; junction bases with no gene match: 5. The CDR3 reads CAITQGMNGYTF. CDR3 sequence (DNA): TGTGCCATCACACAGGGGATGAATGGCTACACCTTC.

This chain uses TRBV7-9 with TRBJ1-4; maybe TRBD1 (5 bases). CDR1 and CDR2 from the germline V gene are SEHNR and FQNEAQ (reference sequence). Trimming pared 1 base from V and 10 bases from J, leaving 16 bases between. The CDR3 covers 15 residues. In DNA, the CDR3 is TGTGCCAGCAGCTTAGTACGGGGCCGAGGTGGAAAACTGTTTTTT. Translated: CASSLVRGRGGKLFF. Full variable domain (missing parts from reference TRBV7-9 and TRBJ1-4): DTGVSQNPRHKITKRGQNVTFRCDPISEHNRLYWYRQTLGQGPEFLTYFQNEAQLEKSRLLSDRFSAERPKGSFSTLEIQRTEQGDSAMYLCASSLVRGRGGKLFFGSGTQLSVL.

This clonotype was seen only a few times. The rearrangement links TRBV7-8 to TRBJ2-3; D ambiguous. The CDR3 runs to 16 residues. Germline CDR1 and CDR2: SGHVS and FQNEAQ. The ends were cut back, 1 base at V and 1 base at J, with 12 bases in the middle. The DNA of the CDR3 is TGTGCCAGCAGCTTAGTCTCCAGCGCCCGCACAGATACGCAGTATTTT. Translated, it gives CASSLVSSARTDTQYF.

This chain links TRBV27 with TRBJ1-3; 7 bases agree with TRBD1. This CDR3 comprises 17 residues. CDR1 MNHEY and CDR2 SMNVEV come from the germline V gene (reference sequence). Trimming removed 6 bases from V and 4 bases from J; junction bases left unmatched: 15. CDR3 nucleotide sequence: TGTGCCAGCAGAGCAGGGGGAGGGATAGTCAGAGGAAACACCATATATTTT. Amino acids: CASRAGGGIVRGNTIYF.

As DNA, the CDR3 is TGTGCCAGCAGTTACTTGACTACCACTACGGGCTACACCTTC. This sequence encodes CASSYLTTTTGYTF. The chain is built from TRBV6-2 or TRBV6-3 and TRBJ1-2; D is unclear. Germline CDR1 reads MNHEY; CDR2 reads SVGEGT. The CDR3 is 14 amino acids. V dropped 1 base and J dropped 8 bases, with 14 bases sitting between them.

This clonotype was seen only a few times. The rearrangement joins TRBV7-9 to TRBJ1-5; TRBD1 aligns across 12 bases. After removal of 3 bases from V and 6 bases from J, the junction contained 3 bases not matched to a gene. Per the germline V gene, CDR1 is SEHNR and CDR2 is FQNEAQ (reference sequence). This CDR3 region has 15 residues. The CDR3 sequence: CASSLGQGAPQPQHF. In DNA, the CDR3 is TGTGCCAGCAGCTTGGGACAGGGGGCTCCTCAGCCCCAGCATTTT.

V usage is TRBV24-1 and J usage is TRBJ2-1, with 10 positions matching TRBD2. The CDR3 runs 17 residues. Per the germline V gene, CDR1 is KGHDR and CDR2 is SFDVKD. V lost 2 bases, J lost 6 bases, and 9 bases stayed unmatched. The CDR3 nucleotides read TGTGCCACCAGTGATTCGACGGCTAGCGGGAGTAGCAATGAGCAGTTCTTC. This translates into CATSDSTASGSSNEQFF.

The chain is built from TRBV28 and TRBJ2-3; 8 bases agree with TRBD1. V was pared by 4 bases and J by 1 base, with 7 bases of the junction left unmatched. The CDR3 has 16 amino acids. The germline V gene has CDR1 MDHEN and CDR2 SYDVKM. CDR3 loop: CASSSPGGAGTDTQYF. The CDR3 DNA sequence: TGTGCCAGCAGTTCCCCAGGGGGCGCTGGCACAGATACGCAGTATTTT.

This chain uses TRBV5-4 with TRBJ2-3; D is undetermined. Germline values: CDR1 SGHNT, CDR2 YYREEE (reference sequence). This CDR3 region has 16 residues. V was pared by 5 bases and J by 0 bases, with 16 bases between. The CDR3: CASSKKELSSTDTQYF. CDR3 DNA sequence: TGTGCCAGCAGTAAGAAGGAACTTTCTAGCACAGATACGCAGTATTTT.

There are a few counts of this clonotype. V is TRBV20-1 and J is TRBJ1-1; tentatively, D is TRBD1 (5 bases). Germline V gene sequence: CDR1 DFQATT, CDR2 SNEGSKA (reference sequence). V was shortened by 0 bases and J by 1 base, with 12 bases between the two germline ends. The CDR3 spans 15 residues. For the CDR3, the DNA is TGCAGTGCTAGAGATTCGAGTACAGGGAACACTGAAGCTTTCTTT. Its protein is CSARDSSTGNTEAFF.